This T cell receptor (beta chain) was sequenced in a study of CD8 T cells in ankylosing spondylitis. Quantitative 5'-RACE with molecular barcodes was used to make the TCR beta libraries. TCRdb ran MiXCR on the 5' RACE reads and lists one entry per CDR3 protein. The repertoire holds roughly 130,000 distinct CDR3 sequences, with 7.5% to 9.5% as singletons. The CDR3 runs to 15 residues. The germline V gene has CDR1 LGHNA and CDR2 YSLEER. After removal of 4 bases from V and 2 bases from J, the junction contained 5 bases not matched to a gene. Sample: synovial fluid, either unsorted or a sorted T cell fraction (not recorded which). V and J are TRBV4-3 and TRBJ2-3; 8 bases map to TRBD2. The TCR was taken from a male donor with ankylosing spondylitis. This chain's CDR3 is CASSPAGADTDTQYF. As DNA, the CDR3 is TGCGCCAGCAGCCCAGCGGGGGCCGACACAGATACGCAGTATTTT.